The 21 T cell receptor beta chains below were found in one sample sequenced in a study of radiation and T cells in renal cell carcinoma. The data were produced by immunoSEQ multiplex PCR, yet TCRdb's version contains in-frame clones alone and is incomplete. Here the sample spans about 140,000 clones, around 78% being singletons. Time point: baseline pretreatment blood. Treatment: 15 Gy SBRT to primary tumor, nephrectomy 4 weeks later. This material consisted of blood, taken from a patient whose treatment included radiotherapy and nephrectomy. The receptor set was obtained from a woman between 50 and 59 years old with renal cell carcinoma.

The DNA of the CDR3 is TGTGCCAGCAGTGTAAGGGGTAACACTGAAGCTTTCTTT. It yields the protein CASSVRGNTEAFF. The chain carries TRBV2 and TRBJ1-1, with TRBD1 as a possible D gene (5 bases). This CDR3 spans 13 amino acids. The V gene lost 4 bases and the J gene lost 2 bases, with 8 bases spanning the gap. CDR1 is SNHLY and CDR2 is FYNNEI in the germline V gene.

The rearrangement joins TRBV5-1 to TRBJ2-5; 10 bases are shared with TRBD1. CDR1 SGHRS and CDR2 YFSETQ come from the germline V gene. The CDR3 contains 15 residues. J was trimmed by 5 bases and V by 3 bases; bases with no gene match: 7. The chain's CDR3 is CASSYEDRGQETQYF. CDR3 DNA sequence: TGCGCCAGCAGCTACGAAGACAGGGGGCAGGAGACCCAGTACTTC.

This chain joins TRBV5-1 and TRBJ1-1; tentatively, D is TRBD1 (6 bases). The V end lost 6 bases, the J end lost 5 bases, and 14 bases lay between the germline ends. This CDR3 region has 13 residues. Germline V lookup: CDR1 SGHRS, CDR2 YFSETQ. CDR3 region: CASNQGIETEAFF. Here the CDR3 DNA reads TGCGCCAGCAACCAGGGGATAGAGACTGAAGCTTTCTTT.

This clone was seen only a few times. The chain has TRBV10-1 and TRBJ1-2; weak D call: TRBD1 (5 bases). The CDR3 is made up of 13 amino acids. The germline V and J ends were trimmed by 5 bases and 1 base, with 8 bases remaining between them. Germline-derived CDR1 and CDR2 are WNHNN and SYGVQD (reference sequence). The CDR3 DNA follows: TGCGCCAGCAGTCCGGGACTTAACTATGGCTACACCTTC. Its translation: CASSPGLNYGYTF.

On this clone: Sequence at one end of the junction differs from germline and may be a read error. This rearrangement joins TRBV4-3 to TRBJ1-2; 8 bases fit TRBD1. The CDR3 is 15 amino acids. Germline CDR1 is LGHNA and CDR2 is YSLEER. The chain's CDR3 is CASNQDPQGAYGYTF. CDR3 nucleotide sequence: TGCGCCAGCAACCAAGACCCGCAGGGGGCGTATGGCTACACCTTC.

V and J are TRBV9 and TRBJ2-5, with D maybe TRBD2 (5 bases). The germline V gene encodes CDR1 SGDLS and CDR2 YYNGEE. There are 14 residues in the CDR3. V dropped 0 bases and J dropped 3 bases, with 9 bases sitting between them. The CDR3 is CASSVVANKETQYF. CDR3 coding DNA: TGTGCCAGCAGCGTAGTAGCGAACAAAGAGACCCAGTACTTC.

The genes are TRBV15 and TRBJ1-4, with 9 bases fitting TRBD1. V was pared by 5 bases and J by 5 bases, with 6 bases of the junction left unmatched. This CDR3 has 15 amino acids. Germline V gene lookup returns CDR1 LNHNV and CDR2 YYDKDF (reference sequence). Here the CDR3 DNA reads TGTGCCACCAGCGCCCGGACAGGGGTAAATGAAAAACTGTTTTTT. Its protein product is CATSARTGVNEKLFF.

The CDR3 DNA is TGTGCCAGCAGCGTAGGTGCAGTCTCTGGAAACACCATATATTTT. It codes for CASSVGAVSGNTIYF. The genes are TRBV9 and TRBJ1-3; D gene unclear. CDR3 length: 15 residues. CDR1 is SGDLS, CDR2 YYNGEE, per germline. Trimming removed 0 bases at V and 0 bases at J, with 7 bases between.

The CDR3 spells CASSVVRDSGNTIYF. CDR3 coding DNA: TGTGCCAGCAGTGTGGTCAGGGACTCTGGAAACACCATATATTTT. V is TRBV2 and J is TRBJ1-3, with D possibly being TRBD1 (5 bases). The V and J ends lost 4 bases and 0 bases respectively, with 10 bases between them. The CDR3 is 15 amino acids. CDR1 and CDR2 from the germline V gene are SNHLY and FYNNEI. Full variable domain (outside the CDR3, taken from reference TRBV2 and TRBJ1-3): EPEVTQTPSHQVTQMGQEVILRCVPISNHLYFYWYRQILGQKVEFLVSFYNNEISEKSEIFDDQFSVERPDGSNFTLKIRSTKLEDSAMYFCASSVVRDSGNTIYFGEGSWLTVV.

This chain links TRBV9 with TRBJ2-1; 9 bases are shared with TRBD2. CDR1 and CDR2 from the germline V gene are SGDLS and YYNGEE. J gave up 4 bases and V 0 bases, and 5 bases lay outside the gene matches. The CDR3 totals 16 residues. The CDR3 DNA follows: TGTGCCAGCAGCGTAGCGGCGGGAGGGACTTACAATGAGCAGTTCTTC. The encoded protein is CASSVAAGGTYNEQFF.

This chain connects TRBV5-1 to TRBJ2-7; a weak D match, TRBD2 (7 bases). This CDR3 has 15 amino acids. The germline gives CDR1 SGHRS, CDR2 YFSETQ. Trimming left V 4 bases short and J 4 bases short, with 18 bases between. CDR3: CASSPEGGEDYEQYF. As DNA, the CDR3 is TGCGCCAGCAGCCCCGAAGGGGGGGAAGATTACGAGCAGTACTTC.

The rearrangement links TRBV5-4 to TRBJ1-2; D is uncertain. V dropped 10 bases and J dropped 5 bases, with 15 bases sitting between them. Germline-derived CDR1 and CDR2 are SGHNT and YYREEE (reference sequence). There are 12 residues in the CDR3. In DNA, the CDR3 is TGTGCCGGAGGGTCAGTCGGGTATGGCTACACCTTC. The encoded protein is CAGGSVGYGYTF. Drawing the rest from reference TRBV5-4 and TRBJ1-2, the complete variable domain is ETGVTQSPTHLIKTRGQQVTLRCSSQSGHNTVSWYQQALGQGPQFIFQYYREEENGRGNFPPRFSGLQFPNYSSELNVNALELDDSALYLCAGGSVGYGYTFGSGTRLTVV.

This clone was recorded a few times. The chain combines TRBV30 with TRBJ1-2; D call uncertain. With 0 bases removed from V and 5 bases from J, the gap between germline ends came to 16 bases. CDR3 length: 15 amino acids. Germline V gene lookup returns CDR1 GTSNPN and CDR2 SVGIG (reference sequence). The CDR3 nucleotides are TGTGCCTGGAGTGTAGTCGGTCTTTTTCGTTATGGCTACACCTTC. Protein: CAWSVVGLFRYGYTF.

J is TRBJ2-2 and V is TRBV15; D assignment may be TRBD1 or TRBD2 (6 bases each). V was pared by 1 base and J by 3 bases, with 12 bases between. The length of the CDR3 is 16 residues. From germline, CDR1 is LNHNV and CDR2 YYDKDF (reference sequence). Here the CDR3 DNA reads TGTGCCACCAGCAGAGGGTGGGGGGCGGACACCGGGGAGCTGTTTTTT. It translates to CATSRGWGADTGELFF.

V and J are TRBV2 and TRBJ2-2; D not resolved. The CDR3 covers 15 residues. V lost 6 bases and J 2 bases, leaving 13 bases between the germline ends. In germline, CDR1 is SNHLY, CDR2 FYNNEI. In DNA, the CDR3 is TGTGCCAGCAGATTAGGACCTACAAACACCGGGGAGCTGTTTTTT. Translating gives CASRLGPTNTGELFF.

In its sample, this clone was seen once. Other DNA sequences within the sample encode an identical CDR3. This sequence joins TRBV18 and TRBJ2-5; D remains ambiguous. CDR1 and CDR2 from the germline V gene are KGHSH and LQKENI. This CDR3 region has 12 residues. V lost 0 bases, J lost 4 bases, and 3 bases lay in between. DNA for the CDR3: TGTGCCAGCTCACCACCTGGAGAGACCCAGTACTTC. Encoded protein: CASSPPGETQYF.

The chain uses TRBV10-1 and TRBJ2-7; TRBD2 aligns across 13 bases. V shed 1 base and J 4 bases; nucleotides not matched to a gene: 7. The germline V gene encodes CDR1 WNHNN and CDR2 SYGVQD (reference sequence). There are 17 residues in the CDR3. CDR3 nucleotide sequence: TGCGCCAGCAGTGAGTTTCGACTAGCGGGGGGACATTACGAGCAGTACTTC. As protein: CASSEFRLAGGHYEQYF.

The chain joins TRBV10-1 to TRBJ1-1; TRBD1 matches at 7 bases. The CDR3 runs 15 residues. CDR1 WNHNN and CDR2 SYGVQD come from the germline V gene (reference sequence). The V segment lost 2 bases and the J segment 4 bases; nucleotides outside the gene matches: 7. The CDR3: CASSEHLTGVTEAFF. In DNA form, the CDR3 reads TGCGCCAGCAGTGAGCACTTAACAGGGGTCACTGAAGCTTTCTTT.

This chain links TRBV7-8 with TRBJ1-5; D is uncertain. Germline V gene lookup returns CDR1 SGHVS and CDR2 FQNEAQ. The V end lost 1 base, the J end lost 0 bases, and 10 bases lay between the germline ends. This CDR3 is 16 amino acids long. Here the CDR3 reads CASSLGGHYSNQPQHF. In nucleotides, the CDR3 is TGTGCCAGCAGCTTAGGGGGTCACTATAGCAATCAGCCCCAGCATTTT.

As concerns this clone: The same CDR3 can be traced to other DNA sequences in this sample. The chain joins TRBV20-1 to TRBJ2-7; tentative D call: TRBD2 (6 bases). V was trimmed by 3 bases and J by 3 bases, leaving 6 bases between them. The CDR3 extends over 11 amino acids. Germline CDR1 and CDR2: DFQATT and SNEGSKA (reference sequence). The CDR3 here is CSASGGYEQYF. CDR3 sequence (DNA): TGCAGTGCTAGCGGGGGCTACGAGCAGTACTTC.

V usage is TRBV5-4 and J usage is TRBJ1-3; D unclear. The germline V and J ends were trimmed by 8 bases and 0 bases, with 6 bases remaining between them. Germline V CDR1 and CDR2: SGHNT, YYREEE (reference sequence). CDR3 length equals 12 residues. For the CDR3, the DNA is TGTGCCAGTCAGTCCTCTGGAAACACCATATATTTT. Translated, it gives CASQSSGNTIYF.